This T cell receptor (beta chain) emerged from a study of neurological immune-mediated disorders (dated by TCRdb to between 2017 and 2020). Broadly, across the study: Of the roughly 34 multiple sclerosis patients, roughly 30 had relapsing-remitting MS and 3 had secondary progressive MS. The approximately 110 TCR-beta libraries included longitudinal samples, technical triplicates and paired sorted CD4+ and CD8+ T-cell subsets alongside PBMC samples. Peripheral blood TCR-beta repertoires from patients with HTLV-I-associated myelopathy (HAM/TSP), patients with multiple sclerosis, and healthy controls were compared in the study using UMI-based sequencing. The cohort was made up of about 66 subjects, consisting of roughly 14 HAM/TSP patients, around 35 multiple sclerosis patients and 20 healthy controls. The paper's findings and limits, for the study overall: TCR clonal expansion was greatest in HAM/TSP patients and smallest in MS patients, who ranked below even healthy controls. Phylogenetic analysis grouped repertoires from 18 of 34 MS patients into a cluster of related CDR3 sequences, suggesting a possible repertoire-level signature. No association of the MS cluster with clinical or MRI features was observed, and the need for larger cohorts was stated by the authors. No identical CDR3 amino acid sequences were shared among expanded clones across subjects, suggesting private TCR-beta repertoires in all groups.

cDNA was synthesized by template-switch 5'RACE using a primer carrying a 10-nucleotide random unique molecular identifier by which each TCR transcript was tagged. Every sequencing run covered 15-18 subjects and yielded more than 160 million TCR-beta sequences. The RNeasy kit was used to extract total RNA. TCR-beta VDJ regions were amplified with primers for the TCR constant region and the 5'RACE anchor, using the KAPA Real-time Library Amplification kit. A first PCR added sample indexes and Illumina adaptors, after which a second PCR increased the library yield. After purification with Ampure beads, the TCR product of roughly 650 bp was size-selected on a 2% E-gel SizeSelection system. Before pooling, libraries had their quality checked on a Bioanalyzer, their concentration measured with Qubit, and their quantity determined with the Kapa Library Quantification kit. Paired-end 2 x 150 bp sequencing of the libraries was performed on an Illumina HiSeq 2500. To increase sequence diversity, about 25-30% phiX was spiked into each library pool. Per the authors' processing: The UMI-based MiGEC pipeline processed quality-filtered reads and removed over 85% of raw TCR sequences during error correction. VDJ genes were aligned to IMGT germline references, and each clonotype was defined by a unique CDR3 amino acid sequence together with V-J genes. Clonal expansion, Shannon diversity, and CDR3 relatedness (CalcPairwiseDistances, ClusterSamples) were evaluated with VDJtools, and phylogenetic trees were built with CLCbio workbench. Using coefficient-of-variation modelling across technical triplicates, the study counted a clone as expanded if it had at least 8 unique UMIs. Using fastp at Q25 and MiXCR, TCRdb reprocessed the public reads and kept productive beta chains. Rows merge per CDR3 protein into single entries with the most common DNA and genes. The V and J calls come from TCRdb's annotation, not from the publication. The sample contains about 40,000 distinct CDR3 sequences, more than 2% of them found a single time. Approximately 2.4% of the sample rests with the top ten.

Unsorted PBMC libraries were generated from 2 million PBMCs stored in RNAlater at -80 °C until RNA extraction. Multiple sclerosis patients were enrolled in a US clinical protocol under which disease progression was evaluated by magnetic resonance imaging. PBMCs were separated from peripheral blood using Ficoll-Hypaque density gradient centrifugation and then cryopreserved in liquid nitrogen. The junction carries 14 bases between V and J, which are trimmed by 6 bases and 2 bases respectively. The CDR3 runs 13 amino acids, cysteine and phenylalanine included. Of all the DNA, just the CDR3 is kept, 39 bases in frame from base 1. In the germline V gene (reference sequence), CDR1 corresponds to DFQATT and CDR2 to SNEGSKA. About this clonotype: What this receptor recognizes is not known. Base qualities were left out, and no much larger clone turns up one base away.

This clonotype was sampled from a man between 50 and 59 years old with multiple sclerosis. Rearrangement joined TRBV20-1 to TRBJ2-7; TRBD1 is a weak D gene call, 5 bases matching. Sequences were obtained from PBMCs. The DNA reads as follows: TGCAGTGCCCTCAGAGACAGTCCCTACGAGCAGTACTTC. This is translated as CSALRDSPYEQYF.